This T cell receptor beta chain came from a study of naive and memory T cell subsets. Study findings and constraints: Over 85% of naive TCR sequences appeared only once after error correction, unlike memory subsets. Clonotypes here are unpaired alpha or beta chain sequences.

From germline, CDR1 is SNHLY and CDR2 FYNNEI. This CDR3 spans 12 amino acids. Between the trimmed V and J ends, which lost 3 bases and 9 bases, there was a span of 9 bases. This clonotype has only a few counts. What it binds is unknown. Both TRBC1 and TRBC2 were covered by a beta constant-region primer of two equimolar oligonucleotides. Ligation attached a single-stranded oligonucleotide with a 12-nucleotide UMI and the SP2 primer to the cDNA 3' end. TCRdb called the UMI-ligation and nested PCR reads again in MiXCR, with one record for every CDR3 protein. The repertoire holds tens of thousands of distinct CDR3 sequences, with roughly 14% as singletons.

J is TRBJ1-5 and V is TRBV2; D is unclear. This TCR was recovered from a human donor in good health. The sample was central memory CD4+ T cells from blood. The CDR3 DNA is TGTGCCAGCAGTGACAGACTCGGGCCCCAGCATTTT. This codes for CASSDRLGPQHF.